The 19 T cell receptor beta chains below come from one sample, sequenced in a study of T cell repertoires in aging, cancer and after chemotherapy. A mixed TRB-A/B primer pool amplified rearranged TRB by multiplex touch-down PCR. TCRdb redid the calling of the multiplex PCR reads with MiXCR, one entry per CDR3 protein. The data contain about 11,000 distinct CDR3 sequences, under 55% of them singletons. The template was genomic DNA from peripheral blood, not RNA. Sequences were obtained from blood. These receptors originate from a human donor in good health.

V usage is TRBV5-6 and J usage is TRBJ2-1; D not certain. V dropped 2 bases and J dropped 3 bases, with 9 bases sitting between them. The CDR3 has 14 residues. Germline lookup yields CDR1 SGHDT and CDR2 YYEEEE. CDR3 amino acids: CASSFQRRYNEQFF. CDR3 DNA: TGTGCCAGCAGCTTCCAGCGTCGCTACAATGAGCAGTTCTTC.

This clonotype was counted only a few times. The J gene is TRBJ1-5, the V gene TRBV20-1; a possible D gene is TRBD1 (5 bases). The V end was cut by 3 bases, the J end by 9 bases, with 18 bases between. The CDR3 is 14 amino acids. Germline V gene data show CDR1 as DFQATT and CDR2 as SNEGSKA (reference sequence). In nucleotides, the CDR3 is TGCAGTGCTAGGCCCACGAGGGGAACGATGCCCCAGCATTTT. As protein: CSARPTRGTMPQHF.

The chain combines TRBV12-3 or TRBV12-4 with TRBJ2-3, with 8 bases matching TRBD2. V was pared by 6 bases and J by 8 bases, with 7 bases of the junction left unmatched. The CDR3 runs 13 residues. The CDR3 protein is CASSPRLAPTQYF. The CDR3 nucleotides read TGTGCCAGCAGCCCAAGACTAGCGCCTACGCAGTATTTT.

This clonotype is categorized as medium-sized. V gene TRBV20-1 combines with J gene TRBJ1-2, with a weak D call TRBD1 (6 bases). The CDR3 totals 14 residues. Germline values: CDR1 DFQATT, CDR2 SNEGSKA (reference sequence). Trimming left V 3 bases short and J 2 bases short, with 13 bases between. The CDR3 reads CSARPGTKNYGYTF. CDR3 sequence (DNA): TGCAGTGCTAGGCCCGGGACAAAGAACTATGGCTACACCTTC.

V is TRBV7-9 and J is TRBJ2-1; D call uncertain. This CDR3 has 12 residues. Germline loops: CDR1 SEHNR, CDR2 FQNEAQ (reference sequence). Trimming stripped 2 bases from V and 6 bases from J, with 5 bases between. CDR3 sequence reads: CASSLKTNEQFF. The CDR3 DNA follows: TGTGCCAGCAGCTTAAAGACCAATGAGCAGTTCTTC.

In its sample, this clonotype was seen a few times. This sequence joins TRBV7-3 and TRBJ2-1, with a possible D match to TRBD1 (6 bases). The CDR3 runs to 15 residues. Germline values: CDR1 SGHTA, CDR2 FQGTGA. V lost 2 bases to trimming and J lost 9 bases, with 17 bases between them. CDR3 loop: CASSLDGGGRSEQFF. In nucleotides, the CDR3 is TGTGCCAGCAGCTTAGATGGGGGCGGTCGGAGTGAGCAGTTCTTC.

The J gene is TRBJ2-5, the V gene TRBV28; a weak D match, TRBD2 (5 bases). The CDR3 is made up of 15 amino acids. The ends were cut back, 5 bases at V and 3 bases at J, with 16 bases in the middle. Looked up from germline, CDR1 is MDHEN and CDR2 is SYDVKM. Written as DNA, the CDR3 is TGTGCCAGCAGTCCTCGAGGACTCGAAAAAGAGACCCAGTACTTC. Protein sequence: CASSPRGLEKETQYF.

This chain connects TRBV24-1 to TRBJ1-5; D is unresolved. Germline lookup yields CDR1 KGHDR and CDR2 SFDVKD. The CDR3 is 13 residues long. V was pared by 6 bases and J by 3 bases, with 8 bases between. In DNA form, the CDR3 reads TGTGCCACCAGTTCGAGTTACAATCAGCCCCAGCATTTT. Its protein product is CATSSSYNQPQHF.

In this sample, this clonotype turned up a few times. The chain links TRBV5-6 to TRBJ1-1; 8 bases align to TRBD1. Germline values: CDR1 SGHDT, CDR2 YYEEEE. This CDR3 region has 16 residues. J lost 2 bases, V lost 0 bases, and 6 bases had no gene match. The CDR3, as DNA: TGTGCCAGCAGCTTGGGGACAGGGAGGACAAACACTGAAGCTTTCTTT. It encodes CASSLGTGRTNTEAFF.

In its sample, this clonotype was seen a few times. This chain connects TRBV5-6 to TRBJ2-7; TRBD2 agrees at 7 bases. Germline V gene lookup returns CDR1 SGHDT and CDR2 YYEEEE. After removal of 5 bases from V and 2 bases from J, the junction contained 7 bases not matched to a gene. CDR3 size: 14 residues. CDR3 region: CASRAGRGPYEQYF. CDR3 bases: TGTGCCAGCAGAGCTGGGAGGGGTCCCTACGAGCAGTACTTC.

V is TRBV5-6 and J is TRBJ1-5, with D perhaps matching TRBD1 (6 bases). The CDR3 is 14 amino acids. Per the germline V gene, CDR1 is SGHDT and CDR2 is YYEEEE. Trimming left V 1 base short and J 5 bases short, with 10 bases between. CDR3 nucleotides: TGTGCCAGCAGCTTGACAGGGAAGGATCAGCCCCAGCATTTT. Translating it yields CASSLTGKDQPQHF.

This clonotype was recorded a few times. V gene TRBV12-3 or TRBV12-4 combines with J gene TRBJ1-2, with no clear D. The CDR3 is made up of 14 amino acids. V was trimmed by 2 bases and J by 4 bases, leaving 11 bases between them. The CDR3 coding sequence is TGTGCCAGCAGTTTAAGAACAGCCATCTATGGCTACACCTTC. As protein: CASSLRTAIYGYTF.

This clonotype was detected only a few times. The chain joins TRBV5-6 to TRBJ1-5; D perhaps matches TRBD1 (6 bases). Germline CDR1 and CDR2: SGHDT and YYEEEE. CDR3 size: 16 residues. V was clipped by 3 bases and J by 0 bases, with 13 bases between them. CDR3: CASSSLGGYSNQPQHF. For the CDR3, the DNA is TGTGCCAGCAGCTCGCTAGGGGGTTATAGCAATCAGCCCCAGCATTTT.

The chain has TRBV5-4 and TRBJ2-1; TRBD1 is a possible D gene (5 bases). Germline V gene sequence: CDR1 SGHNT, CDR2 YYREEE (reference sequence). The CDR3 is 13 residues long. V lost 0 bases and J 5 bases, leaving 6 bases between the germline ends. This CDR3 reads CASSLGRDNEQFF. The CDR3 bases are TGTGCCAGCAGCTTGGGCAGGGACAATGAGCAGTTCTTC. The full variable domain, in which reference TRBV5-4 and TRBJ2-1 provide the parts outside the CDR3, is ETGVTQSPTHLIKTRGQQVTLRCSSQSGHNTVSWYQQALGQGPQFIFQYYREEENGRGNFPPRFSGLQFPNYSSELNVNALELDDSALYLCASSLGRDNEQFFGPGTRLTVL.

The rearrangement joins TRBV29-1 to TRBJ2-7; tentative D call: TRBD2 (5 bases). The ends were cut back, 4 bases at V and 5 bases at J, with 9 bases in the middle. The CDR3 is made up of 11 amino acids. Germline CDR1 reads SQVTM; CDR2 reads ANQGSEA. The CDR3 DNA follows: TGCAGCGTTGCTGGGCGGGACGAGCAGTACTTC. It specifies CSVAGRDEQYF.

V usage is TRBV6-5 and J usage is TRBJ1-4, with TRBD1 matching over 7 bases. Germline CDR1 is MNHEY and CDR2 is SVGAGI. With 6 bases clipped from V and 5 bases from J, the junction kept 12 bases outside the gene matches. The CDR3 has 16 residues. CDR3 coding DNA: TGTGCCAGCAGCTTCAATAGGGCGACAGGGAATGAAAAACTGTTTTTT. Amino acids: CASSFNRATGNEKLFF.

The gene calls are TRBV6-1 and TRBJ2-7; TRBD2 is a possible D gene (5 bases). The ends were cut back, 7 bases at V and 2 bases at J, with 12 bases in the middle. The germline CDR1 and CDR2 sequences are MNHNS and SASEGT. CDR3 length: 13 residues. In DNA, the CDR3 is TGTGCCAGCAAGCGGACGGAGACCTACGAGCAGTACTTC. Its protein is CASKRTETYEQYF.

The rearrangement uses TRBV28 and TRBJ1-5, with 9 nucleotides matching TRBD1. The CDR3 sequence is 16 residues long. Trimming removed 6 bases from V and 2 bases from J; junction bases left unmatched: 8. Germline lookup yields CDR1 MDHEN and CDR2 SYDVKM. CDR3 sequence: CASSTQGQGGNQPQHF. Here the CDR3 DNA reads TGTGCCAGCAGCACCCAGGGACAGGGTGGCAATCAGCCCCAGCATTTT.

The chain uses TRBV12-3 or TRBV12-4 and TRBJ2-5, with 8 bases matching TRBD1. With V trimmed by 5 bases and J by 4 bases, 9 bases remained unmatched. The CDR3 runs 15 residues. The CDR3 bases are TGTGCCAGCAGTCCGGGGACAGGACGGGGAGAGACCCAGTACTTC. This translates into CASSPGTGRGETQYF.